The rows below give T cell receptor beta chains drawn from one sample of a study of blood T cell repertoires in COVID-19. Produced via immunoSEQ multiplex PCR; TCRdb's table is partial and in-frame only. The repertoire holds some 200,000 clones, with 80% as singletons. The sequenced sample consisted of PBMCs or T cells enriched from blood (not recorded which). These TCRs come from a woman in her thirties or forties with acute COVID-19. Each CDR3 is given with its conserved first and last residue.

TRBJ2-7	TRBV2	CASSESGIEQYF
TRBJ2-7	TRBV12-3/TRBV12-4	CASSPLQGAEQYF
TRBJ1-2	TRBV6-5	CASALARGFDYGYTF
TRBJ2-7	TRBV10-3	CAISEGQNYEQYF
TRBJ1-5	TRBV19	CASTPVRTGINQPQHF
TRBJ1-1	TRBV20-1	CSASGGGTEAFF
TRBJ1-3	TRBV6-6	CASTRIWESGTSSGNTIYF
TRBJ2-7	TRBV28	CASSLTGSTYEQYF
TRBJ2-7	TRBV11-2	CASSLTTGGLYEQYF
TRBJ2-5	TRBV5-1	CASSGPQETQYF
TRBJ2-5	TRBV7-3	CASSPAGGQETQYF
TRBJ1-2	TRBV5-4	CASNWRGAYGYTF
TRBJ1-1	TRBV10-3	CAISLGQADEAFF
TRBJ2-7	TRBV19	CASRGRDRDLEQYF
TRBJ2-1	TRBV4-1	CASSQDFDSRRFF
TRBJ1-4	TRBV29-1	CSVQSTGGSSEKLFF
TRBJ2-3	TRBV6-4	CASSERQDNTDTQYF
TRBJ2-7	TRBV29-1	CSAGTGVFYEQYF
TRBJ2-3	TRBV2	CASSPSSVQTDTQYF
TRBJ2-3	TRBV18	CASSPTGPGVKNTQYF
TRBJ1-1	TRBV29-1	CSVASGRQGFDTEAFF
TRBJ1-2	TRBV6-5	CASSYVGRGYGYTF
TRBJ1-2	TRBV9	CASSAAGTGGGYGYTF
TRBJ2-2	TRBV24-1	CATSEWGAGELFF
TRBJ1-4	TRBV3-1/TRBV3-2	CASSQGQGVKLFF
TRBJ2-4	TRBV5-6	CASSLRQGLKNIQYF
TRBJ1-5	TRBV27	CASSSYSNQPQHF